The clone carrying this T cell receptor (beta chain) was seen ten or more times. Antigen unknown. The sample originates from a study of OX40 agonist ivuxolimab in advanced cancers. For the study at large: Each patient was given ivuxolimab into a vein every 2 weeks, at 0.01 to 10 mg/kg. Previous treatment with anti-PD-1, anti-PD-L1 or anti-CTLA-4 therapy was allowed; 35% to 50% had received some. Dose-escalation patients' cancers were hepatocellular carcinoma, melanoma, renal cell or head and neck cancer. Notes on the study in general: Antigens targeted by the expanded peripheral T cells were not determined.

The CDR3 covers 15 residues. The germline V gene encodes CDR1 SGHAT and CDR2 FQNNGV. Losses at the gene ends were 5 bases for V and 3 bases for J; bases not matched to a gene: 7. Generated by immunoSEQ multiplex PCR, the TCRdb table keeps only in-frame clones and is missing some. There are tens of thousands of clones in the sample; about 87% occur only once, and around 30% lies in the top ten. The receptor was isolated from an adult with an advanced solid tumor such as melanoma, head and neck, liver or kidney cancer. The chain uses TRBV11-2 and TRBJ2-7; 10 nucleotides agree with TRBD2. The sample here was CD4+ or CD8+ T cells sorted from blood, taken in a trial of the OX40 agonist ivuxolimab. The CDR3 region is CASSPFVAGGYEQYF. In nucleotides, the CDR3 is TGTGCCAGCAGCCCGTTCGTAGCGGGAGGCTACGAGCAGTACTTC.